This TCR beta chain was found in a study of response to subunit inactivated influenza vaccine (dated by TCRdb to 2017 to 2018). About the investigation overall: Deep quantitative profiling of the T cell receptor repertoire was used in the study to follow responses to a trivalent subunit inactivated influenza vaccine.

The paper as a whole reports these results and caveats: The authors proposed that each seasonal influenza vaccination may bring in only a limited number of new T cells.

The library was prepared using RT-PCR. Sequenced on an Illumina HiSeq 2500. The public sequencing data were trimmed at Q25 with fastp and processed into clonotypes with MiXCR by TCRdb, which kept only in-frame beta chains. Identical CDR3 protein sequences are pooled into one entry, listed with their most common genes and DNA. Within this sample are about 150,000 distinct CDR3 sequences, with over 8.5% of them counted one time only. The ten largest account for roughly 40% of the sample. The CDR3 measures 13 amino acids from cysteine to phenylalanine. Only CDR3 DNA is held: 39 bases, read in frame from base 1. For CDR1 and CDR2, the germline V gene (reference sequence) lists MNHEY and SMNVEV. Relative to germline, V is missing 6 bases and J is missing 3 bases, with 3 bases of the junction outside any gene match. As to this clonotype: This clone's antigen is unknown. One base away there is no much larger clone; base qualities are not given.

The TCR sequence derives from a man aged 45 to 75 who received an inactivated influenza vaccine. Donor details come from another sample of the same person, matched by shared clones. The material was CD8+ T cells sorted from PBMCs, obtained around 25 months after vaccination. Recombination linked TRBV27 to TRBJ2-7; the junction holds 9 bases that match TRBD1. The nucleotides are TGTGCCAGCAGGCGGACAGGGGACTACGAGCAGTACTTC. This is translated as CASRRTGDYEQYF.